The source of this TCR beta chain is a study of cytomegalovirus exposure and HLA in healthy donors. General study points: Later on, an analysis showed TCR association rates differing by HLA locus, with DRB1 the most and HLA-C the fewest. In a later analysis, V- and J-gene trimming of beta chains associated with a DCLRE1C missense variant, replicated independently.

Amplification used 60 Vbeta primers and 13 Jbeta primers. The data were produced by immunoSEQ multiplex PCR, yet TCRdb's version contains in-frame clones alone and is incomplete. The repertoire consists of roughly 200,000 clones, with more than 70% occurring once and the leading ten covering 1.5% to 2%. Trimming cost V 1 base and J 3 bases, with 14 bases left between them. This CDR3 region has 15 residues. The germline CDR1 and CDR2 sequences are SGHTS and YDEGEE. These donors, healthy bone marrow donors, were studied. On this clone: Its antigen is currently unknown.

The specimen was PBMCs. This receptor was identified in a man aged 35 to 55 in good health and CMV-seropositive. The chain employs TRBV5-8 and TRBJ2-7; D gene ambiguous. CDR3 region: CASSLRFGSNYEQYF. CDR3 in DNA: TGTGCCAGCAGCTTGCGCTTCGGTAGTAACTACGAGCAGTACTTC.